This entry lists 7 T cell receptor beta chains sequenced from one sample in a study of shared T cell receptors in the human thymus. This table comes from immunoSEQ multiplex PCR, and its TCRdb copy is limited to in-frame clones, with some not included. The data contain about 660,000 clones, around 87% of them singletons. The sample was also reused in another study, on human thymus T cells.

The source material was thymocytes. Receptors originate from a boy under two years old with a congenital heart defect.

This chain connects TRBV18 to TRBJ2-7; the match to TRBD1 covers 9 bases. The junction had 11 bases not matched to a gene; V was cut back by 2 bases and J by 6 bases. The CDR3 consists of 16 residues. In germline, CDR1 is KGHSH, CDR2 LQKENI. CDR3 bases: TGTGCCAGCTCACCAAGCCCAGACAGGGGGTTAGTCGAGCAGTACTTC. This translates into CASSPSPDRGLVEQYF.

Only one count was recorded for this clone. The chain is built from TRBV2 and TRBJ2-5; 9 bases fit TRBD2. The J segment lost 5 bases and the V segment lost 6 bases, leaving 10 bases of the junction unmatched. Germline V gene sequence: CDR1 SNHLY, CDR2 FYNNEI. This CDR3 comprises 15 residues. The CDR3: CASRGGLARWETQYF. For the CDR3, the DNA is TGTGCCAGCAGGGGTGGACTAGCGCGTTGGGAGACCCAGTACTTC.

In regard to this clone: Sequence at one end of the junction differs from germline and may be a read error. This chain links TRBV5-6 with TRBJ1-3, with 7 nucleotides matching TRBD1. This CDR3 has 16 amino acids. CDR1 and CDR2 (germline): SGHDT, YYEEEE. The CDR3 reads CAGSSGQELSGNTIYF. The CDR3, as DNA: TGTGCCGGCAGCAGTGGACAGGAGCTATCTGGAAACACCATATATTTT.

This chain uses TRBV30 with TRBJ1-5; possible D gene TRBD1, 6 bases. Between the trimmed V and J ends, which lost 2 bases and 4 bases, there was a span of 15 bases. The V gene's germline CDR1 is GTSNPN and CDR2 SVGIG (reference sequence). CDR3 length equals 15 residues. CDR3 amino acids: CAWSRYQGQNQPQHF. The CDR3 DNA reads as TGTGCCTGGAGTCGATATCAGGGGCAAAATCAGCCCCAGCATTTT. The full variable domain, its missing parts supplied by reference TRBV30 and TRBJ1-5, is SQTIHQWPATLVQPVGSPLSLECTVEGTSNPNLYWYRQAAGRGLQLLFYSVGIGQISSEVPQNLSASRPQDRQFILSSKKLLLSDSGFYLCAWSRYQGQNQPQHFGDGTRLSIL.

The chain links TRBV27 to TRBJ2-5; 9 bases map to TRBD2. The trim removed 5 bases at V and 3 bases at J, leaving 13 bases unmatched. Germline-derived CDR1 and CDR2 are MNHEY and SMNVEV (reference sequence). The CDR3 length is 17 residues. The CDR3 spells CASSPPGLALIKETQYF. The CDR3 DNA sequence: TGTGCCAGCAGTCCGCCGGGACTAGCTTTGATAAAAGAGACCCAGTACTTC.

J is TRBJ2-3 and V is TRBV27; a possible D gene is TRBD1 (6 bases). V gave up 6 bases and J gave up 2 bases, with 24 bases separating them. The CDR3 is 18 amino acids. The germline V gene has CDR1 MNHEY and CDR2 SMNVEV (reference sequence). This CDR3 is CASRQRKNTGYNTDTQYF. The CDR3 DNA reads TGTGCCAGCAGGCAACGTAAGAACACAGGGTACAACACAGATACGCAGTATTTT.

This clone showed up just once. The chain joins TRBV7-2 to TRBJ2-3, with D uncertain. Deletions cut 2 bases from V and 3 bases from J, with 18 bases between. Germline-derived CDR1 and CDR2 are SGHTA and FQGNSA. The CDR3 loop spans 17 amino acids. This CDR3 is CASSLIPGGQLTDTQYF. The DNA of the CDR3 is TGTGCCAGCAGCTTAATCCCTGGCGGCCAACTTACAGATACGCAGTATTTT. The full variable domain, completed using reference TRBV7-2 and TRBJ2-3, is GAGVSQSPSNKVTEKGKDVELRCDPISGHTALYWYRQSLGQGLEFLIYFQGNSAPDKSGLPSDRFSAERTGGSVSTLTIQRTQQEDSAVYLCASSLIPGGQLTDTQYFGPGTRLTVL.